Each of the 4 T cell receptor beta chains below was sequenced from the same sample in a study of T-cell memory formation after mild COVID-19. TCRdb redid the calling of the 5' RACE reads with MiXCR, one entry per CDR3 protein. The data hold hundreds of thousands of distinct CDR3 sequences, with 7% to 10% observed a single time. The sample was PBMCs or a T cell subset sorted from them (not recorded which). The receptors originated from a man younger than 35 who had mild COVID-19 (a few samples of this study predate the infection). Cell type and time point are not known.

This clonotype has more than one count but fewer than ten. The chain combines TRBV24-1 with TRBJ2-5; a possible D gene is TRBD2 (6 bases). This CDR3 contains 12 residues. Trimming stripped 8 bases from V and 5 bases from J, with 11 bases between. Germline V lookup: CDR1 KGHDR, CDR2 SFDVKD. CDR3 nucleotide sequence: TGTGCCACCATACCTAGCGAGGAGACCCAGTACTTC. It encodes CATIPSEETQYF.

V and J are TRBV28 and TRBJ2-7, with D perhaps TRBD1 (6 bases). This CDR3 has 13 residues. The germline V gene has CDR1 MDHEN and CDR2 SYDVKM. Trimming pared 4 bases from V and 2 bases from J, leaving 9 bases between. CDR3 sequence: CASSWGHPYEQYV. DNA of the CDR3: TGTGCCAGCAGTTGGGGACATCCCTACGAGCAGTACGTC.

This clonotype was counted between two and nine times. This CDR3 reads CASKIGQSYNEQFF. DNA of the CDR3: TGTGCCAGCAAGATCGGACAGTCCTACAATGAGCAGTTCTTC. This rearrangement joins TRBV3-1 to TRBJ2-1, with D perhaps matching TRBD1 (6 bases). The germline gives CDR1 LGHDT, CDR2 YNNKEL (reference sequence). The CDR3 is made up of 14 amino acids. V dropped 7 bases and J dropped 1 base, with 11 bases sitting between them.

This clonotype appeared many times. The J gene is TRBJ2-1, the V gene TRBV5-1; the match to TRBD1 covers 7 bases. V lost 4 bases, J lost 6 bases, and 10 bases stayed unmatched. Germline-derived CDR1 and CDR2 are SGHRS and YFSETQ. This CDR3 contains 15 residues. The CDR3 DNA reads TGCGCCAGCAGCCAGAGACAGGGTAGAAGCAATGAGCAGTTCTTC. Translating gives CASSQRQGRSNEQFF.